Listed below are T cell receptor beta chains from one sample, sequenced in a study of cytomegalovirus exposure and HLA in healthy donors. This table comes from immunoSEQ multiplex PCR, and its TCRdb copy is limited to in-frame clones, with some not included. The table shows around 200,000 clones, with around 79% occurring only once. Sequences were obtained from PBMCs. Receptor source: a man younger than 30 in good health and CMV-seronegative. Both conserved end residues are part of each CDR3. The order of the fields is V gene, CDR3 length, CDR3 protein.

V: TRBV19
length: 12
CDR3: CASRGSGTEAFF

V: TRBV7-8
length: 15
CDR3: CASSPQGISNQPQHF

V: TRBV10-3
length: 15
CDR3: CAISEQDSGANVLTF

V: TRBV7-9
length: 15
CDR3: CASSLVRGVDTEAFF

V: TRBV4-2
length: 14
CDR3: CASSQGYSNQPQHF

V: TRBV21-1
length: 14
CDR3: CASSPLVRGTEAFF

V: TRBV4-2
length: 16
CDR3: CASSQQKTAPVDTQYF

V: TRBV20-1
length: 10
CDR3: CSASLYEQYF

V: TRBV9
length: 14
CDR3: CASSAGQGADEQYF

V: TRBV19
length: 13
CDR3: CASSMEGNYGYTF

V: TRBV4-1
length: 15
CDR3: CASSQDQFSGNTIYF

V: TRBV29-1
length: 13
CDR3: CSVDRGTTGELFF

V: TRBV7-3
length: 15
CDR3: CASSFRPGSTDTQYF

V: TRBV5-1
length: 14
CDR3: CASSPDRTLYGYTF

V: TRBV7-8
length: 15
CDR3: CASSSSWDRIYEQYF

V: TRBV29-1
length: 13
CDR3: CSVEERGQKTQYF

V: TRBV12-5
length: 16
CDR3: CASGLVLGQDVVGYTF

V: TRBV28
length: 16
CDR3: CASSLRGGTIVNEQFF

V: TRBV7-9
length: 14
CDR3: CASSPGGVGQPQHF

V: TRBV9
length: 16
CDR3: CASSVGVGSSTDTQYF

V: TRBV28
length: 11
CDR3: CASRGGAEAFF

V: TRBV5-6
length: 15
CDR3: CASSPIPTGAGELFF

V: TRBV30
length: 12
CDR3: CAWSVGGATLTF

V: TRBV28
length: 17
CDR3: CASSTGTGLSGANVLTF

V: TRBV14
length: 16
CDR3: CASSQRTGGLSDTQYF

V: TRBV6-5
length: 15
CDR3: CASSLDRGLYNEQFF

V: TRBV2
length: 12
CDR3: CASMGGQGSGTF

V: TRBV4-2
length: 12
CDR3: CASSQDTGGEFF

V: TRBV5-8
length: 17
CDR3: CASSPLARPIPTDTQYF

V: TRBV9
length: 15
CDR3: CASSVATSAVNEQFF

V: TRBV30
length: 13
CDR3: CAWAQGAYNEQFF

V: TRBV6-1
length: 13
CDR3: CASSVQGNTEAFF

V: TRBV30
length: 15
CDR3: CAWSVWETGEETQYF